Listed below are T cell receptor beta chains from one sample, sequenced in a study of blood T cell repertoires in COVID-19. Clones were sequenced by immunoSEQ multiplex PCR, and TCRdb holds only the in-frame ones, with some missing. The data show 150,000 to 200,000 clones, with about 85% seen just once and over 0.85% held by the top ten. What was sequenced was peripheral blood. All receptors come from a man aged 18 to 30 with acute or convalescent COVID-19. Each CDR3 is given with its conserved first and last residue. A D gene is named only where the DNA matches it firmly. Size tells how often a clone was seen (once, few, many) or the class of an expanded clone, and some rows leave it out.

size,J,D,V,length,DNA,CDR3
few,TRBJ1-5,TRBD1,TRBV7-8,15,TGTGCCAGCAGCACCACAGGGGCGAGCAATCAGCCCCAGCATTTT,CASSTTGASNQPQHF
NA,TRBJ2-6,NA,TRBV10-1,17,TGCGCCAGCAGTGCGACAGGGGAGGGCTCTGGGGCCAACGTCCTGACTTTC,CASSATGEGSGANVLTF
NA,TRBJ2-3,TRBD2,TRBV6-5,15,TGTGCCAGCAGTAGGAGCCTAGCGGGGACAGATACGCAGTATTTT,CASSRSLAGTDTQYF
NA,TRBJ1-5,NA,TRBV25-1,12,TGTGCCAGCATGAAAAGCGATCAGCCCCAGCATTTT,CASMKSDQPQHF
NA,TRBJ1-1,TRBD1,TRBV6-5,13,TGTGCCAGCAGGTCGACAGGGGGCACTGAAGCTTTCTTT,CASRSTGGTEAFF
once,TRBJ2-2,NA,TRBV7-3,17,TGTGCCAGCAGCTTAAGGGCCCCGGACAGCAACACCGGGGAGCTGTTTTTT,CASSLRAPDSNTGELFF
once,TRBJ1-4,NA,TRBV28,15,TGTGCCAGCAGTTTATGGAGGCCAGGGAAAGAAAAACTGTTTTTT,CASSLWRPGKEKLFF
once,TRBJ1-2,NA,TRBV6-5,15,TGTGCCAGCAGGAGGACAGTGGCTGGGGACTATGGCTACACCTTC,CASRRTVAGDYGYTF
NA,TRBJ1-2,TRBD1,TRBV6-5,13,TGTGCCAGCAGCTCGGACAGGGGCCATGGCTACACCTTC,CASSSDRGHGYTF
NA,TRBJ1-1,NA,TRBV5-6,14,TGTGCCAGCAGCTTGTGGGACAAGAACACTGAAGCTTTCTTT,CASSLWDKNTEAFF
NA,TRBJ1-1,TRBD1,TRBV30,16,TGTGCCTGGGAAATAACAGGGGGCCCTGGGAACACTGAAGCTTTCTTT,CAWEITGGPGNTEAFF
NA,TRBJ1-2,NA,TRBV4-1,15,TGCGCCAGCAGCCAGGACACCGGGCCAAACTATGGCTACACCTTC,CASSQDTGPNYGYTF
few,TRBJ2-4,TRBD2,TRBV7-2,18,TGTGCCAGCAGCTTAGCGGGACTAGCGGGGGGTGGCAAAAACATTCAGTACTTC,CASSLAGLAGGGKNIQYF
NA,TRBJ2-7,TRBD1,TRBV9,15,TGTGCCAGCAGCGGGGGGACAGGGACTATCTACGAGCAGTACTTC,CASSGGTGTIYEQYF
NA,TRBJ1-2,NA,TRBV14,14,TGTGCCAGCAGCCAAAAGACAGGTTACTATGGCTACACCTTC,CASSQKTGYYGYTF
many,TRBJ1-6,NA,TRBV3-1/TRBV3-2,15,TGTGCCAGCAGCCAAGGCTCATTGCGGCGGGTCACCCTCCACTTT,CASSQGSLRRVTLHF
NA,TRBJ1-3,TRBD1,TRBV19,14,TGTGCCAGTACCAGGGGGAGCTCTGGAAACACCATATATTTT,CASTRGSSGNTIYF
NA,TRBJ2-7,NA,TRBV7-9,13,TGTGCCAGCAGCTTACAGGGGACCTACGAGCAGTACTTC,CASSLQGTYEQYF
NA,TRBJ1-4,NA,TRBV5-4,13,TGTGCCAGCAGCTCGGGACAACGAGAAAAACTGTTTTTT,CASSSGQREKLFF
NA,TRBJ1-2,NA,TRBV5-1,16,TGCGCCAGCAGCCCCCAGGCCGGGACTCCGACGGGTGGCTACACCTTC,CASSPQAGTPTGGYTF
NA,TRBJ2-1,TRBD2,TRBV5-1,15,TGCGCCAGCAGCAGGACTAGCGGGGGGGCGAATGAGCAGTTCTTC,CASSRTSGGANEQFF
NA,TRBJ2-3,NA,TRBV12-3/TRBV12-4,13,TGTGCCAGCAGTTTAGGGGAGTTCGATACGCAGTATTTT,CASSLGEFDTQYF
NA,TRBJ1-5,NA,TRBV11-2,15,TGTGCCAGCAGCTTGGACAATAGAAGCAATCAGCCCCAGCATTTT,CASSLDNRSNQPQHF
NA,TRBJ1-6,NA,TRBV28,15,TGTGCCAGCAGCACCAATTGGCAGGGGTATTCACCCCTCCACTTT,CASSTNWQGYSPLHF
NA,TRBJ1-2,TRBD1,TRBV5-5,15,TGTGCCAGCAGCGCGGGGACAGGGTTAGGCTATGGCTACACCTTC,CASSAGTGLGYGYTF
few,TRBJ1-2,NA,TRBV28,14,TGTGCCAGCACCGTACCAGGCAGCAACTATGGCTACACCTTC,CASTVPGSNYGYTF
NA,TRBJ1-1,NA,TRBV7-9,13,TGTGCCAGCAGCACCCAGATGAACACTGAAGCTTTCTTT,CASSTQMNTEAFF
NA,TRBJ2-2,TRBD1,TRBV5-1,16,TGCGCCAGCAGCTCAGGGGGACAGGGTATCGCCGGGGAGCTGTTTTTT,CASSSGGQGIAGELFF
NA,TRBJ1-4,NA,TRBV19,15,TGTGCCAGTACCTCAGCGAGCAGCGGTAATGAAAAACTGTTTTTT,CASTSASSGNEKLFF
NA,TRBJ1-1,NA,TRBV6-5,12,TGTGCCAGTGGAGGAAAGAACACTGAAGCTTTCTTT,CASGGKNTEAFF
NA,TRBJ1-2,NA,TRBV21-1,15,TGTGCCAGCAGCTTGCGACAGGGAAGCTATAATGGCTACACCTTC,CASSLRQGSYNGYTF
NA,TRBJ2-7,NA,TRBV5-4,14,TGTGCCAGCAGCTTGGGGGCAGGGGAAGGCGAGCAGTACTTC,CASSLGAGEGEQYF
NA,TRBJ2-5,TRBD2,TRBV6-5,16,TGTGCCAGCAGTTACTCGGGTAGCGGGGGGCAAGAGACCCAGTACTTC,CASSYSGSGGQETQYF
few,TRBJ2-2,NA,TRBV19,15,TGTGCCAGTAGTATCCGACAGAGGAACACCGGGGAGCTGTTTTTT,CASSIRQRNTGELFF
NA,TRBJ1-1,NA,TRBV18,13,TGTGCCAGCTCGCCTACCACGGGCACTGAAGCTTTCTTT,CASSPTTGTEAFF
NA,TRBJ1-2,TRBD1,TRBV3-1/TRBV3-2,16,TGTGCCAGCAGCCAAACGTCGGGACAGGGGAACTATGGCTACACCTTC,CASSQTSGQGNYGYTF
few,TRBJ1-6,TRBD1,TRBV13,11,TGTGCCAGCAGCAGACAGGGCCCCCTCCACTTT,CASSRQGPLHF
few,TRBJ1-2,NA,TRBV28,14,TGTGCCAGCACCCCCCCCGGAGAGATATATCGCTACACCTTC,CASTPPGEIYRYTF
NA,TRBJ1-2,TRBD1,TRBV13,15,TGTGCCAGCAGCCCGAGCCAGGGGGCCCAATATGGCTACACCTTC,CASSPSQGAQYGYTF
NA,TRBJ1-3,NA,TRBV7-3,14,TGTGCCAGCGGACCGGGGGGCCCTGGAAACACCATATATTTT,CASGPGGPGNTIYF